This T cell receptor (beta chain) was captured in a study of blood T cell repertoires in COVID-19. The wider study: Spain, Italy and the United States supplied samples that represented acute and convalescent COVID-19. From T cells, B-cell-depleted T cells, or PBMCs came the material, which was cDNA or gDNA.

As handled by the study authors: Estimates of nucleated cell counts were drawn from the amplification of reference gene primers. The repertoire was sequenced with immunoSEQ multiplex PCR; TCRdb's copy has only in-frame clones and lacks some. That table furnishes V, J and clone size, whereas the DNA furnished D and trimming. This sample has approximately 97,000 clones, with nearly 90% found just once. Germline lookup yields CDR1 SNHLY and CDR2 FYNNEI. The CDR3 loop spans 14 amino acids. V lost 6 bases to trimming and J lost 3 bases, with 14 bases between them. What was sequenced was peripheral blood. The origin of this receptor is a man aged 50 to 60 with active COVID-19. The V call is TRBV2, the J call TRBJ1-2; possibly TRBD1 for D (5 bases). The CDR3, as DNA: TGTGCCAGCAGCCGGGCAGGGAGGTACTATGGCTACACCTTC. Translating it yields CASSRAGRYYGYTF.